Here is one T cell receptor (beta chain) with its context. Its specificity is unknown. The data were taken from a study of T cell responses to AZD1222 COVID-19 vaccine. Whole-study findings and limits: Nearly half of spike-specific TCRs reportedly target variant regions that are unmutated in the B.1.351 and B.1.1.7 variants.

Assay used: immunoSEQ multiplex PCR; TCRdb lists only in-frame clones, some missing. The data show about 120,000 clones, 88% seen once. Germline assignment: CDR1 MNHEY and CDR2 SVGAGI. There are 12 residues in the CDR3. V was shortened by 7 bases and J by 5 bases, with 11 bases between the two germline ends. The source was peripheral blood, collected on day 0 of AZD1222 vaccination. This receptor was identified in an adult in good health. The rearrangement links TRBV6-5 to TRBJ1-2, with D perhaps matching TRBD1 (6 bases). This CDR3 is CASKPTGYGYTF. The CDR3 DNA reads TGTGCCAGCAAACCTACAGGGTATGGCTACACCTTC.